The T cell receptor (beta chain) described here comes from a study of blood T cell repertoires in COVID-19 (dated by TCRdb to the early 2020s). Regarding the research as a whole: Samples covering the acute and convalescent phases of COVID-19 were provided by collaborators in the United States, Italy and Spain. HLA class I and class II types, where available, came from metadata supplied by the sample provider rather than from assay-based typing. The dataset comprised deeply sampled blood TCRbeta repertoires from subjects exposed to, actively infected with, or recovered from COVID-19. Nearly every sample came with metadata listing a de-identified subject ID, COVID-19 status, age in years and sex. The material from the prospective study consisted of cDNA or gDNA derived from T cells, B-cell-depleted T cells, or PBMCs. The repertoires were released in a freely available public database intended as a resource for research on the immune response to SARS-CoV-2. Samples were obtained from the ongoing ImmuneRACE study (first 160 participants) and from over a thousand subjects provided by 6 global collaborators. The paper's findings and limits, for the study overall: The quantity of clinical and demographic metadata differed by source and by participant and was supplied without curation.

TCRbeta CDR3 regions were amplified from genomic DNA using the immunoSEQ Assay, a bias-controlled multiplex PCR. In the source study's methods: Within the assay, amplification of reference gene primers was used to estimate how many nucleated cells each sample contained. To quantify the absolute abundance of each unique TCRbeta CDR3 rearrangement, sequence reads were collapsed and filtered. For each sample, productive Simpson clonality was calculated as the square root of Simpson's diversity index over productive rearrangements. TCRdb re-hosts the immuneACCESS table, in-frame sequences only. Its copies lack some clones; in the studies checked, an unresolved V gene accounts for under half of them, and the cause for the rest is not known. Clone size and the V and J calls come from that table; the DNA yielded D and trimming. This sample holds more than 400,000 clones; around 87% were observed only once. Clones ranked in the top ten supply approximately 0.7% of the sample.

A note on this clone: The antigen this receptor binds is unknown. Base qualities are not recorded, but no much larger clone differs from it by a single base.

Relative to germline, V is 3 bases shorter and J is 6 bases shorter, with 11 bases between their ends. For CDR1 and CDR2, the germline V gene lists SNHLY and FYNNEI. There are 13 amino acids in the CDR3, from cysteine to phenylalanine inclusive. Here the CDR3 DNA is all that survives: 39 bases in frame from base 1. In the prospective study, participants were 18 to 89 years old, resided in about 25 geographic areas of the United States, and were enrolled through a virtual design. Cohort assignment in the prospective study relied on participant-reported clinical history from a screening survey and a study questionnaire. Recovered participants in ImmuneRACE Cohort 3 were defined by two consecutive negative NP/OP PCR tests, clearance by a healthcare professional, or resolution of symptoms. Mobile phlebotomists in the prospective study collected whole blood, serum and a nasopharyngeal or oropharyngeal swab from every participant. Additional blood draws and questionnaires over an approximately 2-month period could optionally be provided by prospective study participants. Blood samples from the prospective study were shipped frozen or at room temperature prior to DNA extraction.

The source is a woman between 18 and 29 years old who had recovered from COVID-19. The V gene is TRBV2 and the J gene is TRBJ1-1, with the D gene not clear enough to name. The sequencing input was PBMCs or T cells enriched from blood (not recorded which). The CDR3 protein: CASSDHGSAEAFF. The DNA sequence is TGTGCCAGCAGTGACCACGGAAGCGCTGAAGCTTTCTTT. The full variable domain, with segments outside the CDR3 supplied by the reference TRBV2 and TRBJ1-1 proteins, appears as EPEVTQTPSHQVTQMGQEVILRCVPISNHLYFYWYRQILGQKVEFLVSFYNNEISEKSEIFDDQFSVERPDGSNFTLKIRSTKLEDSAMYFCASSDHGSAEAFFGQGTRLTVV.